This TCR beta chain was sequenced for a study of early T cells in non-severe SARS-CoV-2 infection. Study context: Unsorted whole-blood RNA was sequenced in bulk, leaving chains unpaired.

Attachment of unique molecular identifiers was made to individual cDNA molecules. MiXCR, run by TCRdb on the 5' RACE reads, gives a single entry per CDR3 protein. This sample has about 98,000 distinct CDR3 sequences, with approximately 11% found just once. The V end lost 0 bases, the J end lost 0 bases, and 11 bases lay between the germline ends. The length of the CDR3 is 16 residues. The germline V gene encodes CDR1 SGHDN and CDR2 FVKESK. The chain links TRBV14 to TRBJ1-1, with D perhaps matching TRBD1 (5 bases). The material sequenced was whole blood. The TCR was taken from an adult who was a healthcare worker with PCR-confirmed SARS-CoV-2 infection or an uninfected control (not recorded which). The CDR3 DNA sequence: TGTGCCAGCAGCCAAGATTGGGGACGCCTGAACACTGAAGCTTTCTTT. It encodes CASSQDWGRLNTEAFF.